Sequencing of this TCR beta chain was carried out in a study of naive and memory T cell subsets (dated by TCRdb to 2017 to 2019). For the wider study: An open-source, UMI-based TCR alpha and beta sequencing pipeline was applied to sorted naive and memory peripheral blood T cell subsets. IgG serology results and the functional CMV T cell responses were in complete agreement. RNA was DNase-treated and reverse transcribed with TCR constant-region primers, mostly using SuperScript III.

About this clonotype: There is no known antigen for this receptor. Base qualities are missing; no much larger clone stands one base away.

What the study reported, not specific to this receptor: The abundance of TCRs followed a power law with an exponent that differed between naive and memory subsets yet stayed consistent across the three individuals. Gini index rose and Shannon and inverse Simpson diversity fell from naive through CM, EM and EMRA in both CD4 and CD8 cells. The repertoire findings for the naive and memory subsets could not be validated, as no ground truth was available. Each clonotype was defined as a single alpha or beta chain sequence rather than as a paired alpha/beta receptor. After error correction, only a single occurrence was seen for over 95% of naive TCR sequences, so much steeper abundance distributions were produced than in memory subsets. RNA-based TCR counts may be influenced by expression changes linked to T cell activation and differentiation.

From the second PCR step onward, the TCR alpha chain libraries and the TCR beta chain libraries were amplified separately. The CMV status of each donor was determined by measuring IFNgamma production from CD4+ T cells after fresh PBMCs had been stimulated overnight with CMV viral lysate. CD4 T cells were positively selected using Miltenyi beads, after which CD8 T cells were positively selected from the CD4-negative fraction. Cells stained for CD3, CD4, CD8, CD45RA, CD27 and a live/dead dye were sorted on a BD Aria II into four subsets by CD45RA and CD27. Blood came from a few healthy volunteers, each fractionated into CD4 and CD8 T cells and then into four differentiation subsets. Roughly 110 ml of peripheral blood was collected from each donor, and PBMC were isolated by Ficoll-Paque PLUS density-gradient centrifugation. Sorted cells were lysed in RLT buffer, after which RNA was extracted using a Qiagen RNeasy kit and stored at -80 degrees C.

Preparation of the library involved UMI-ligation and nested PCR. The beta constant-region primer was an equimolar mix of two oligonucleotides covering both TRBC1 and TRBC2. Four rounds of PCR were used to amplify ligated cDNA, with nested alpha and beta constant-region primers being used together with the SP2 primer. A single-stranded oligonucleotide carrying the SP2 primer and a 12-nucleotide UMI was ligated to the 3' end of the cDNA by T4 RNA ligase 1. Incubation of the ligation reaction was carried out at 16 degrees C for roughly 18-24 hours. PCR2 was usually performed as a SYBR Green qPCR and halted at a preset threshold so that over-amplification would not occur. Every purification after the first one was done using Agencourt AMPure XP magnetic beads. Library amounts were measured by Qubit and library quality was assessed on a TapeStation, where the main peak was expected at around 650 bp. The pooled libraries were sequenced on an Illumina MiSeq using v2 2x251 paired-end kits, which usually yielded roughly 0.9-2.3 million reads per sample. Each sample library was pooled at approximately 4 nM, and about 5-7.5% PhiX was included to improve cluster recognition. The original pipeline was this. Decombinator assigned V and J genes to Demultiplexor-processed FASTQ reads by tag matching, allowing a single base-pair mismatch. Collapsinator used UMIs to correct both sequencing errors and frequency errors arising from PCR heterogeneity. TCRs were translated and CDR3s were extracted from the conserved cysteine to the FGXG phenylalanine by CDR3Translator, with non-productive sequences being flagged. Gini, Shannon entropy and inverse Simpson indices were calculated on repertoires that had been subsampled to equal numbers of UMI-defined TCRs. Within the linear range, a power law was fitted to clonotype abundance distributions using maximum likelihood. When run on a single naive CD8 sample, MIGEC and the pipeline yielded similar UMI counts, similar unique TCR numbers and similar clonal distributions. A set of several thousand CMV-associated CDR3 sequences, compiled from VDJdb and a published dataset, was used to search the repertoires. TCRdb reprocessed the public reads (quality trimming at Q25 with fastp, clone calling with MiXCR) and kept in-frame beta chains. Rows with a matching CDR3 protein are joined into one entry that keeps the most common DNA and genes. What appears here as the V and J calls and clone size reflects TCRdb's work, not the paper's. Within this sample are roughly 130,000 distinct CDR3 sequences, with roughly 36% of them counted one time only. The ten biggest clones cover approximately 0.9% of the sample.

Its CDR3 holds 14 amino acids, cysteine through phenylalanine. Just the 42-base CDR3 DNA is kept, in frame starting at base 1. CDR1 and CDR2 are drawn from the germline V gene: ENHRY, SYGVKD. Trimming removed 0 bases from V and 4 bases from J, leaving 7 bases between the germline ends. The sequencing sample was made of central memory CD4+ T cells from blood. The cell subset or site label here, explained by the study, means: central memory, CD45RA- CD27+. The source is a human donor in good health. In this chain, TRBV10-3 is recombined with TRBJ1-3; no D gene can be assigned with confidence. The CDR3 amino acid sequence is: CAISESVAGNTIYF. The DNA sequence is TGTGCCATCAGTGAGTCGGTGGCCGGAAACACCATATATTTT.